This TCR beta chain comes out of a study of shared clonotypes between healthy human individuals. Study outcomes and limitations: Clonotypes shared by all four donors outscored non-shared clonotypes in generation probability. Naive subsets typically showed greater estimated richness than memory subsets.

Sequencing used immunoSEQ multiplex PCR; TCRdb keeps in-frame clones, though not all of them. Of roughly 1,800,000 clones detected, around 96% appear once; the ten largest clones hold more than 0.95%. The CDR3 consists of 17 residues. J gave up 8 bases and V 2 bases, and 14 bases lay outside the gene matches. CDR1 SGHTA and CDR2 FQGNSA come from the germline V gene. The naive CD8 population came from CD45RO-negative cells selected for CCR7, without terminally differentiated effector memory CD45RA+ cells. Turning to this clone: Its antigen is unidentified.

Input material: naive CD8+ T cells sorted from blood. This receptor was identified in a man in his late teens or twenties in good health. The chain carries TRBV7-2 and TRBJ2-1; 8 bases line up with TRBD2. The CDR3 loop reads CASSLHSGAGVVYEQFF. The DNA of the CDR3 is TGTGCCAGCAGCTTACATTCTGGAGCGGGAGTTGTCTATGAGCAGTTCTTC.